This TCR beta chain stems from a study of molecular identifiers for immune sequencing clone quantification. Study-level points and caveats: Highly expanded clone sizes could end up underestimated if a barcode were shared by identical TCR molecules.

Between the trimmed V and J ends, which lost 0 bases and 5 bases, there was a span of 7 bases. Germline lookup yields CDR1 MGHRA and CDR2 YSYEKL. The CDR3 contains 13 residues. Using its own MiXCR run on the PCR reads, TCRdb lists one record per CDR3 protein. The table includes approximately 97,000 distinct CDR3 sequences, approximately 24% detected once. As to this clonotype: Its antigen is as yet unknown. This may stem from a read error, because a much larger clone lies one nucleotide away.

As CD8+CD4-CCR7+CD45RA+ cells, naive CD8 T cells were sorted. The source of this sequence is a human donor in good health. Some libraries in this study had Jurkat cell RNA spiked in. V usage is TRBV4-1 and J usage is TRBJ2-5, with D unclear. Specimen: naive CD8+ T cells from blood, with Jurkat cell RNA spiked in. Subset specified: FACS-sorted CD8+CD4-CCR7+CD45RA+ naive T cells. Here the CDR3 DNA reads TGCGCCAGCAGCCAAGAGATCCGGGAGACCCAGTACTTC. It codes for CASSQEIRETQYF.